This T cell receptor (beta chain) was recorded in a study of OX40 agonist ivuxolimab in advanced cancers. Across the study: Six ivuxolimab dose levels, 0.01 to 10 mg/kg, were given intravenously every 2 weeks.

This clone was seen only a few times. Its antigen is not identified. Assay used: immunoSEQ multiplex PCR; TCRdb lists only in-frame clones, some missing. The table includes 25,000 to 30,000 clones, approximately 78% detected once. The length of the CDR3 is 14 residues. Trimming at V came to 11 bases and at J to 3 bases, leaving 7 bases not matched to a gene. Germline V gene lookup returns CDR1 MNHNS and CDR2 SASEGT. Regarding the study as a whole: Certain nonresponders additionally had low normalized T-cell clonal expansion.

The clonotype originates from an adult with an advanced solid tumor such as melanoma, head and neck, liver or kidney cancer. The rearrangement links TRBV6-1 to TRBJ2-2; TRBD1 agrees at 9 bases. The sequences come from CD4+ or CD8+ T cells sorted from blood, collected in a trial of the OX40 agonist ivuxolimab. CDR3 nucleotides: TGTGCCGTACAACAGGGGGCGGACACCGGGGAGCTGTTTTTT. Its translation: CAVQQGADTGELFF.